This T cell receptor (beta chain) is from a study of T cell responses to AZD1222 COVID-19 vaccine (dated by TCRdb to about 2021). General notes on the study: Because spike-specific TCR depth and breadth did not differ between the two schedules, AZD1222 recipients who got a second dose at roughly 4 weeks were pooled with those who got a second dose at roughly 12 weeks. TCR sequencing was performed for over 230 trial participants, of whom approximately 200 were given two doses of AZD1222 and around 25 were given two doses of MenACWY control vaccine. Enrollment into the trials was organized by age into subgroups of 18-55, 56-69 and 70-plus years, and those subgroups contained roughly 150, 30 and 60 TCR-sequenced participants, respectively. Points the paper makes about the study in general: No day 14 peak-response samples were available, so repertoires were characterized only after the peak T cell response. The 56-69-year group was small, and its depth increase did not reach significance, likely because of low power. Conclusions about previously exposed vaccinees were limited because only a handful of AZD1222 recipients were SARS-CoV-2 seropositive at baseline. Participants were mostly white British and included more females than males, and it was suggested by the authors that clonal diversity may have been underestimated. Reportedly, almost half of the unique spike-specific TCRs recognized epitopes lying outside the regions that are mutated in the B.1.351 and B.1.1.7 variants. After two AZD1222 doses, both the breadth and the depth of spike-specific TCRs were significantly higher than at day 0 and than in MenACWY recipients. The vaccine-associated CD4 TCRs covered the entire spike protein, and the dominant responses fell in regions 160-218 and 743-854.

Interpreted using the paper, the time point label stands for: baseline before first vaccination. Samples from vaccinated people were obtained from the UK trials COV001 and COV002, which included a single-blind randomized controlled phase 2/3 trial of AZD1222 (ChAdOx1 nCoV-19) in healthy adults. For TCRbeta chain sequencing, PBMC samples from trial participants were taken at day 0 and at day 28 after the second dose. The CDR3 regions of human TCRbeta chains were analyzed by immunosequencing. The paper's processing steps were these. TCRs in the repertoires were compared against a reference library of SARS-CoV-2-specific TCRs that had been generated with the MIRA antigen-specificity platform. Breadth meant the fraction of unique TCRs that were SARS-CoV-2-associated, whereas depth meant the fraction of total T cells that were SARS-CoV-2-associated. Using the MIRA data, each spike-specific TCR was assigned both to the spike region to which the TCR was reactive and to a CD4 or CD8 class. Log10-transformed breadth and depth values were compared by one-way ANOVA with Sidak's multiple comparisons tests. TCRdb mirrors the immuneACCESS table, restricted to in-frame sequences. Some clones are absent from its copies; in checked studies, under half trace to an unresolved V gene, and the reason for the others is unknown. V, J and clone size derive from that table, while D and trimming were established from the DNA sequence. This sample has roughly 150,000 clones in its table, and 80% to 95% of those were observed once. More than 1.1% of the sample comes from the top ten.

In the germline V gene, CDR1 corresponds to MNHEY and CDR2 to SVGAGI. V is trimmed back by 2 bases and J by 9 bases, and the junction contains 10 bases that no gene match accounts for. Counted from cysteine to phenylalanine, this CDR3 has 15 amino acids. Just CDR3 DNA is preserved here, 45 bases in frame from base 1. Comment on this clone: What antigen it recognizes has not been identified. There are no base qualities to consult, and no much larger clone falls within one base.

The material sequenced was peripheral blood, taken on day 0 of AZD1222 vaccination. The rearranged chain carries TRBV6-5 and TRBJ2-7; 10 middle bases align to TRBD1. The TCR comes from an adult in good health. The DNA is as follows: TGTGCCAGCAGTTACCGAGGGACAGGGGAATCGGGGCAGTACTTC. It is translated as CASSYRGTGESGQYF.